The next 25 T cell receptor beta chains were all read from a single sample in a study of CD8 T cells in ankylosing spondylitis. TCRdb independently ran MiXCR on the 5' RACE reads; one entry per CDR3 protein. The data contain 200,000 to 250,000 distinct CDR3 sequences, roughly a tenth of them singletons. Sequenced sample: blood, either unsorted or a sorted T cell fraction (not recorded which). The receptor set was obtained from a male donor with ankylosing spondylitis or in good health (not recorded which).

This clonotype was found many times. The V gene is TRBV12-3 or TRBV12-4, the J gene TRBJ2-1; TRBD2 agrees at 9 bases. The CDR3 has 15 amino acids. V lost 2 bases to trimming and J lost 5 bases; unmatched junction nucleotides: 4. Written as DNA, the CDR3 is TGTGCCAGCAGTTTACAGCGGGGGGCCAACAATGAGCAGTTCTTC. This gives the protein CASSLQRGANNEQFF.

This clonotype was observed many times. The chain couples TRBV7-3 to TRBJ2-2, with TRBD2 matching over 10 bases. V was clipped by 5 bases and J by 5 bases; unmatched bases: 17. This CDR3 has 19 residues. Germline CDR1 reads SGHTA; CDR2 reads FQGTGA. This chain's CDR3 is CASSPNTPLAGALTGELFF. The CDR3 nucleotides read TGTGCCAGCAGCCCCAATACCCCTCTAGCGGGGGCCCTAACCGGGGAGCTGTTTTTT.

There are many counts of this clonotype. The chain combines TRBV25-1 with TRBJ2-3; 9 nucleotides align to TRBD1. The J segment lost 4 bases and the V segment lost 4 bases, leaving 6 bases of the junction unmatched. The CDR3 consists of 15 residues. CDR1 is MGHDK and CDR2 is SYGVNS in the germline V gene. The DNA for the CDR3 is TGTGCCAGCAGTGCCGCCGGGACAGGGTCAGATACGCAGTATTTT. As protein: CASSAAGTGSDTQYF.

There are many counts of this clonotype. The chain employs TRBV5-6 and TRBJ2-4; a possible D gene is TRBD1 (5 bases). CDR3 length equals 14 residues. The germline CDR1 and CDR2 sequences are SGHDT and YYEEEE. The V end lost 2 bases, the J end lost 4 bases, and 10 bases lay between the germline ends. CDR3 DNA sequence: TGTGCCAGCAGCTTCCGATCAGGGAAAAACATTCAGTACTTC. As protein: CASSFRSGKNIQYF.

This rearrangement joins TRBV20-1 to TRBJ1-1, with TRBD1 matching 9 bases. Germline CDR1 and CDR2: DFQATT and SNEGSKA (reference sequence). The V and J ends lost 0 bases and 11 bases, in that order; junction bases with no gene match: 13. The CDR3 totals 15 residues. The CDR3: CSARDRDREFPWAFF. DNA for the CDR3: TGCAGTGCTAGAGATCGGGACAGGGAATTTCCGTGGGCTTTCTTT.

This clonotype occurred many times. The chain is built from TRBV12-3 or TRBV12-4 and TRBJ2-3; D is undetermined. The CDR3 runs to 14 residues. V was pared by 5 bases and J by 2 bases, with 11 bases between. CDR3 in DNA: TGTGCCAGCAGTATATTAAACCCCACAGATACGCAGTATTTT. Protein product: CASSILNPTDTQYF.

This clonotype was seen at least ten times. The CDR3 nucleotides read TGCAGTGCTTTTTCCCCCCGCGACAGGGCAGACAATGAGCAGTTCTTC. It translates to CSAFSPRDRADNEQFF. The genes are TRBV20-1 and TRBJ2-1; 7 bases match TRBD1. Germline V gene lookup returns CDR1 DFQATT and CDR2 SNEGSKA (reference sequence). Trimming cost V 5 bases and J 5 bases; bases outside gene matches: 15. CDR3 length: 16 residues.

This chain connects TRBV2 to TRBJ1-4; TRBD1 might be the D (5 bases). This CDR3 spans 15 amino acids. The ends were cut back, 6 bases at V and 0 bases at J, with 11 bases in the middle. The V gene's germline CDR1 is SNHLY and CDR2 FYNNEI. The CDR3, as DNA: TGTGCCAGCAGAAGAGGACAAGCAACTAATGAAAAACTGTTTTTT. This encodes CASRRGQATNEKLFF.

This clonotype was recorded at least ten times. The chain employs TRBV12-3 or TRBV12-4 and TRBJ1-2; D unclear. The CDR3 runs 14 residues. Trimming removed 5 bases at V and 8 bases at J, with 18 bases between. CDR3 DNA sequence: TGTGCCAGCAGTAACTCTGTAAGGGCGGGAGGCTACACCTTC. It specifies CASSNSVRAGGYTF.

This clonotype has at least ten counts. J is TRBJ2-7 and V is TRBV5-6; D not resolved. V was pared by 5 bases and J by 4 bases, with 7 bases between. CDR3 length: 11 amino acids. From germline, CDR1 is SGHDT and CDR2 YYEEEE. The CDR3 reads CASRRMYEQYF. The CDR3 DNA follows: TGTGCCAGCAGAAGGATGTACGAGCAGTACTTC.

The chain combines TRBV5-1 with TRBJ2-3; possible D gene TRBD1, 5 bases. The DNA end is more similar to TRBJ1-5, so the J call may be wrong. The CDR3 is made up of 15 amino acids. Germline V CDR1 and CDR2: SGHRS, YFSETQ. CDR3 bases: TGCGCCAGCAGCCGTTCGGGACCCCCGACCGATACGCAGCATTTT. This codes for CASSRSGPPTDTQHF.

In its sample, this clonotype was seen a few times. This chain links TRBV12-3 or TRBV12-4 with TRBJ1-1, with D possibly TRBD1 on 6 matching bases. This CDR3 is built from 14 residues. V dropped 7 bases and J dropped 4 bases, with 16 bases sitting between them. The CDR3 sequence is CASIPNRAGTEAFF. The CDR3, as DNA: TGTGCCAGCATCCCCAACAGGGCAGGCACTGAAGCTTTCTTT.

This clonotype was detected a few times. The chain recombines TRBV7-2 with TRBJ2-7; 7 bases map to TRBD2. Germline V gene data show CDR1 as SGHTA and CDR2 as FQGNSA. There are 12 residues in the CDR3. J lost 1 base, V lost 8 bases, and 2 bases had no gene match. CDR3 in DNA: TGTGCCAGCGGGGACTATTCCTACGAGCAGTACTTC. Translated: CASGDYSYEQYF.

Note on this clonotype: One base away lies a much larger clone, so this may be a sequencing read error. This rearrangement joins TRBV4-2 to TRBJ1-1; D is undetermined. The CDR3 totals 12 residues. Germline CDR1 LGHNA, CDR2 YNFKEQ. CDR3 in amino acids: CASNQVNTEAFF. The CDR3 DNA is TGTGCCAGCAACCAAGTGAACACTGAAGCTTTCTTT.

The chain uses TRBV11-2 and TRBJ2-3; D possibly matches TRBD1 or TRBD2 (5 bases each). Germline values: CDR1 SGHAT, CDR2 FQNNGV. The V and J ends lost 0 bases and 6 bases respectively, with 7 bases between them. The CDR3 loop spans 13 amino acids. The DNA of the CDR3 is TGTGCCAGCAGCTTAGACAGGGAGGATACGCAGTATTTT. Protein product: CASSLDREDTQYF. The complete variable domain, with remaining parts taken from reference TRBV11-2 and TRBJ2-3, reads EAGVAQSPRYKIIEKRQSVAFWCNPISGHATLYWYQQILGQGPKLLIQFQNNGVVDDSQLPKDRFSAERLKGVDSTLKIQPAKLEDSAVYLCASSLDREDTQYFGPGTRLTVL.

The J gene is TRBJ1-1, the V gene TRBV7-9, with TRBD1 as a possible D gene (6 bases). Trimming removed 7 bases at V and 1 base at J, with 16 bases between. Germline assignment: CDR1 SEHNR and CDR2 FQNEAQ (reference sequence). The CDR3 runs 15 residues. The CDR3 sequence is CASNSAGGPNTEAFF. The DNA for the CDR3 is TGTGCCAGCAACTCCGCCGGGGGGCCGAACACTGAAGCTTTCTTT.

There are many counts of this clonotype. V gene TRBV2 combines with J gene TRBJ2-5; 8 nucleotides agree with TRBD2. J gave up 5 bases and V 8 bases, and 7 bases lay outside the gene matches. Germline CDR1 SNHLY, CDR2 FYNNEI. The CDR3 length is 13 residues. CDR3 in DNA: TGTGCCAGCGGACGGACTAGCCAGGAGACCCAGTACTTC. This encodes CASGRTSQETQYF. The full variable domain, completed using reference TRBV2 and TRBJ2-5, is EPEVTQTPSHQVTQMGQEVILRCVPISNHLYFYWYRQILGQKVEFLVSFYNNEISEKSEIFDDQFSVERPDGSNFTLKIRSTKLEDSAMYFCASGRTSQETQYFGPGTRLLVL.

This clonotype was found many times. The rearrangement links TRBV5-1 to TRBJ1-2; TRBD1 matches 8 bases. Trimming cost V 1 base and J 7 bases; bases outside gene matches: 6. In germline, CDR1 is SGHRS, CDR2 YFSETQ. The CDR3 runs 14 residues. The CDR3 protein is CASSLPGQGPGYTF. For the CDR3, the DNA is TGCGCCAGCAGCTTGCCCGGACAGGGCCCTGGCTACACCTTC.

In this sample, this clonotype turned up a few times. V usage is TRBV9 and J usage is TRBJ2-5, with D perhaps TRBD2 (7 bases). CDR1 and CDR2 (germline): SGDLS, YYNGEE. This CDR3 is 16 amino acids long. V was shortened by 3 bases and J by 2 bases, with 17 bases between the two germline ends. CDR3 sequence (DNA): TGTGCCAGCAGCGCCGGCGGGGGCCCTCGACAAGAGACCCAGTACTTC. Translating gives CASSAGGGPRQETQYF.

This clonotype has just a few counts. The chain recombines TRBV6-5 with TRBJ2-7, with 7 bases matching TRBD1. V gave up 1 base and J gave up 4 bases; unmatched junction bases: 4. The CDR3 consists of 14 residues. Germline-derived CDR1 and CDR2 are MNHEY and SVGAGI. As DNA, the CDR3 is TGTGCCAGCAGTTACTTGGGGACAGAGTACGAGCAGTACTTC. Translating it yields CASSYLGTEYEQYF.

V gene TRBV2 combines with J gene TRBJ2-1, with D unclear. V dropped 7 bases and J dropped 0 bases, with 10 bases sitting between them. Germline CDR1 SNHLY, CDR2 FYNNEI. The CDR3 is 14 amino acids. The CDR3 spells CASTASTSYNEQFF. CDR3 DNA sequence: TGTGCCAGCACCGCTTCTACCTCCTACAATGAGCAGTTCTTC.

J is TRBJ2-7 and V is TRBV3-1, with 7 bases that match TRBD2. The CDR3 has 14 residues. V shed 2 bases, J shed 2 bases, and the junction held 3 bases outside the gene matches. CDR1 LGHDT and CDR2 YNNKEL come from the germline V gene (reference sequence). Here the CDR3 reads CASSQSGGTYEQYF. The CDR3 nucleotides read TGTGCCAGCAGCCAATCCGGGGGGACCTACGAGCAGTACTTC.

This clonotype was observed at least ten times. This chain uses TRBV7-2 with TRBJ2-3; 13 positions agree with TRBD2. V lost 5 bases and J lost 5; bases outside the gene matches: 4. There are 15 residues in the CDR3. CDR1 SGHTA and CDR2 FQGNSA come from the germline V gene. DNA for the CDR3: TGTGCCAGCAGCACTAGCGGGGGGGCTAGAGATACGCAGTATTTT. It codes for CASSTSGGARDTQYF. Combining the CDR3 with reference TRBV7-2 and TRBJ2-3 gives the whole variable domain GAGVSQSPSNKVTEKGKDVELRCDPISGHTALYWYRQSLGQGLEFLIYFQGNSAPDKSGLPSDRFSAERTGGSVSTLTIQRTQQEDSAVYLCASSTSGGARDTQYFGPGTRLTVL.

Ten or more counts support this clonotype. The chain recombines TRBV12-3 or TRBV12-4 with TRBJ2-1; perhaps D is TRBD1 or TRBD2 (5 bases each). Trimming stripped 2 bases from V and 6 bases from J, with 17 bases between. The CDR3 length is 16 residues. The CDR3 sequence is CASSLIGALRVNEQFF. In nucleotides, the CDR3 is TGTGCCAGCAGTTTAATAGGGGCCCTGAGGGTCAATGAGCAGTTCTTC.

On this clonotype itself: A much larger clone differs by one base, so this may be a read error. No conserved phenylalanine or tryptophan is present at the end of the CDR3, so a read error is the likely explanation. The CDR3 loop is CASSFGTPGTDTQYS. Written as DNA, the CDR3 is TGCGCCAGCAGTTTTGGGACTCCGGGCACAGATACGCAGTATTCT. The V gene is TRBV5-1, the J gene TRBJ2-3, with a possible D match to TRBD2 (6 bases). The CDR3 runs 15 residues. The V gene's germline CDR1 is SGHRS and CDR2 YFSETQ. V lost 5 bases to trimming and J lost 1 base, with 14 bases between them.